These 4 T cell receptor beta chains originate from one sample sequenced in a study of blood T cell repertoires in COVID-19 (dated by TCRdb to 2018 to 2021). Library creation used the immunoSEQ multiplex PCR assay. Here the immuneACCESS table is served through TCRdb, limited to in-frame sequences with V and J called. Missing clones are a known gap in these copies; in checked studies unresolved V genes cover under half, and the rest lacks a known reason. Here the sample has roughly 150,000 clones; about 85% occur a single time. The ten largest clones capture under 4.5% of the sample. Sequenced: PBMCs or T cells enriched from blood (not recorded which). All receptors come from a woman in her thirties or forties who had been exposed to COVID-19.

The chain joins TRBV11-2 to TRBJ2-2, with 7 bases fitting TRBD1. The CDR3 runs 16 residues. Germline V gene data show CDR1 as SGHAT and CDR2 as FQNNGV. V gave up 5 bases and J gave up 3 bases; unmatched junction bases: 9. The DNA of the CDR3 is TGTGCCAGCAGCCCGGGACAGATTCACCACACCGGGGAGCTGTTTTTT. This sequence encodes CASSPGQIHHTGELFF. Using reference TRBV11-2 and TRBJ2-2 for the parts outside the CDR3, the full variable domain is EAGVAQSPRYKIIEKRQSVAFWCNPISGHATLYWYQQILGQGPKLLIQFQNNGVVDDSQLPKDRFSAERLKGVDSTLKIQPAKLEDSAVYLCASSPGQIHHTGELFFGEGSRLTVL.

The chain combines TRBV28 with TRBJ2-1, with D maybe TRBD2 (5 bases). CDR3 size: 11 residues. From germline, CDR1 is MDHEN and CDR2 SYDVKM. V gave up 2 bases and J gave up 9 bases, with 5 bases separating them. The CDR3 spells CASSLEGEQFF. The CDR3 bases are TGTGCCAGCAGTTTAGAGGGTGAGCAGTTCTTC.

This clone was picked up one time. The chain recombines TRBV29-1 with TRBJ2-3; D may be TRBD2 (6 bases). Trimming removed 8 bases at V and 6 bases at J, with 15 bases between. The V gene's germline CDR1 is SQVTM and CDR2 ANQGSEA. The CDR3 totals 12 residues. The CDR3 DNA sequence: TGCAGCCAATGGTCGGGAGCTGATACGCAGTATTTT. Protein product: CSQWSGADTQYF.

The rearrangement links TRBV5-1 to TRBJ2-3, with 7 nucleotides matching TRBD2. The CDR3 extends over 17 amino acids. In germline, CDR1 is SGHRS, CDR2 YFSETQ. V trimming: 3 bases; J trimming: 1 base; junction bases outside the gene matches: 11. CDR3 sequence reads: CASSSDPGLRGTDTQYF. CDR3 nucleotides: TGCGCCAGCAGCTCGGATCCGGGACTACGTGGCACAGATACGCAGTATTTT.